Described below is a single T cell receptor beta chain sequence and its context. At one of its ends the junction is not consistent with the germline gene, which may arise from a read error. These data are taken from a study of blood T cell repertoires in COVID-19. Looking at the study overall: Acute-phase and convalescent COVID-19 samples originated in the United States, Italy and Spain.

Germline V CDR1 and CDR2: MNHEY, SMNVEV (reference sequence). The CDR3 has 15 residues. Some clones are missing from TCRdb's copy, which holds only in-frame ones; the method was immunoSEQ multiplex PCR. The sample carries over 200,000 clones, approximately 80% recorded once. The origin of this receptor is a woman over 75 with active or convalescent COVID-19. This chain uses TRBV27 with TRBJ2-7; maybe TRBD1 (5 bases). The sample was peripheral blood. CDR3: CASSLSWTLSYEQYF. The CDR3 bases are TGTGCCAGCAGTCTATCCTGGACACTATCCTACGAGCAGTACTTC.